This TCR beta chain was sequenced for a study of blood T cell repertoires in COVID-19. Looking at the study overall: Researchers got acute and convalescent COVID-19 samples from the United States, Italy and Spain. Sample material is recorded as cDNA or gDNA derived from T cells, B-cell-depleted T cells, or PBMCs.

CDR1 is SQVTM and CDR2 is ANQGSEA in the germline V gene. J was trimmed by 1 base and V by 6 bases; bases with no gene match: 8. The CDR3 spans 14 residues. Measured with immunoSEQ multiplex PCR; TCRdb has only the in-frame clones, and not every one. The sample has around 100,000 clones, around 89% seen once. Sequenced sample: peripheral blood. This chain connects TRBV29-1 to TRBJ1-2; 7 nucleotides line up with TRBD1. The TCR originated in a woman aged 45-65 years with acute or convalescent COVID-19. The CDR3 bases are TGCAGCGTGGGGGACAGCAGAATTAACTATGGCTACACCTTC. Amino acid sequence: CSVGDSRINYGYTF.